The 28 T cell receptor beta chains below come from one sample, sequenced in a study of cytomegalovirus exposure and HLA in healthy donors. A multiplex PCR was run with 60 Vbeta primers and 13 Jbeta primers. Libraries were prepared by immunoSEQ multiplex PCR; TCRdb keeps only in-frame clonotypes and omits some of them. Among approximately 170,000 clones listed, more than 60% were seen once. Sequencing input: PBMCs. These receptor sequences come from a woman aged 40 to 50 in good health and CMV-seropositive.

DNA for the CDR3: TGCGCCAGCGGACAGGGTCCCCCTTTGTCCGGGGAGCTGTTTTTT. It specifies CASGQGPPLSGELFF. This rearrangement joins TRBV5-1 to TRBJ2-2; 8 positions match TRBD1. The J segment lost 6 bases and the V segment lost 7 bases, leaving 11 bases of the junction unmatched. The CDR3 loop spans 15 amino acids. The germline gives CDR1 SGHRS, CDR2 YFSETQ.

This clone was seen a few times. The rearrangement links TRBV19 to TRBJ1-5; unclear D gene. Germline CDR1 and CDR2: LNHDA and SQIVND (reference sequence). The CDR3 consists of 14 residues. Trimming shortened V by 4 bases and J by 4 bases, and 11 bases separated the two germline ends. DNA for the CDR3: TGTGCCAGTAGTACATACTCGGGAAATCAGCCCCAGCATTTT. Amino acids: CASSTYSGNQPQHF.

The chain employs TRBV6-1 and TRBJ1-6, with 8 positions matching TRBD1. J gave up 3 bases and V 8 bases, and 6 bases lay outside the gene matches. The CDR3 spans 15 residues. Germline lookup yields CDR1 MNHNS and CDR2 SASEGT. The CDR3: CASERTGSYNSPLHF. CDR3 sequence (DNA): TGTGCCAGCGAAAGGACAGGGAGCTATAATTCACCCCTCCACTTT.

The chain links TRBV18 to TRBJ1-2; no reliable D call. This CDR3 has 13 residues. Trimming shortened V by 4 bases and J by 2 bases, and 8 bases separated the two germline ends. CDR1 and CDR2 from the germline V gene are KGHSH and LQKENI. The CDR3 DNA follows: TGTGCCAGCTCACGAGAGGCCAACTATGGCTACACCTTC. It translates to CASSREANYGYTF.

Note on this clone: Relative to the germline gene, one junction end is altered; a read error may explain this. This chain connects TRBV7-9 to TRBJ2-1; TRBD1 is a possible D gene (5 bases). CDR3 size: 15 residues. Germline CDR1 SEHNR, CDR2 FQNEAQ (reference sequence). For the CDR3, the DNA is TGTTCCAGCAGCCCAGGGTTTGCCTCCTACAATGAGCAGTTCTTC. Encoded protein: CSSSPGFASYNEQFF.

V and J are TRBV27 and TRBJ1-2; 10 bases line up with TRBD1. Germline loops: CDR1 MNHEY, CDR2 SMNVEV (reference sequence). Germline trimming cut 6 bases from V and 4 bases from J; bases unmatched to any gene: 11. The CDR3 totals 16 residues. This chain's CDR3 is CASSQSQTGGRYGYTF. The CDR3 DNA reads TGTGCCAGCAGCCAATCACAGACAGGGGGCCGCTATGGCTACACCTTC.

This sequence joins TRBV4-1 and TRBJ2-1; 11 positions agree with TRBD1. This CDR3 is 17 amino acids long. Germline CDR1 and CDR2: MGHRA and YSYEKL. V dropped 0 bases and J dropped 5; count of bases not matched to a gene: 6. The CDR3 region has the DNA TGCGCCAGCAGCCAAGATCTGGGACAGGGGGTCCACAATGAGCAGTTCTTC. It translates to CASSQDLGQGVHNEQFF.

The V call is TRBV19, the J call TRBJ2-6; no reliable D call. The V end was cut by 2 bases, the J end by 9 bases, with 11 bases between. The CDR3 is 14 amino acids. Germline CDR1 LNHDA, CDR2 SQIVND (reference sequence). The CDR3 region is CASSISGDGNVLTF. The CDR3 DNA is TGTGCCAGTAGTATATCAGGCGACGGCAACGTCCTGACTTTC.

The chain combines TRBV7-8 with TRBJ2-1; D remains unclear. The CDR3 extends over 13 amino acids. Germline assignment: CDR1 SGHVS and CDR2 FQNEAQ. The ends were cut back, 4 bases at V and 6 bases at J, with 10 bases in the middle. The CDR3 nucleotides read TGTGCCAGCAGCTACTATAGTATCAATGAGCAGTTCTTC. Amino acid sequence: CASSYYSINEQFF.

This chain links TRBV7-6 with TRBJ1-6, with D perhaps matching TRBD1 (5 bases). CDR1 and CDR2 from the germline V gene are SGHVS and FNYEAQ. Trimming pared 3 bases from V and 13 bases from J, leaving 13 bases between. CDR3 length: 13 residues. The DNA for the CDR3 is TGTGCCAGCAGCTTTCAGGGAGGTGGCCCCCTCCACTTT. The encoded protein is CASSFQGGGPLHF.

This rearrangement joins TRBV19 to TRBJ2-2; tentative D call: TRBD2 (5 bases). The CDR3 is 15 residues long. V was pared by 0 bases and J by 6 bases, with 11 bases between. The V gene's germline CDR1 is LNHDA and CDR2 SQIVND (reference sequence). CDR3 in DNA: TGTGCCAGTAGTATAGATTCTAGCAGCCCCGGGGAGCTGTTTTTT. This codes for CASSIDSSSPGELFF.

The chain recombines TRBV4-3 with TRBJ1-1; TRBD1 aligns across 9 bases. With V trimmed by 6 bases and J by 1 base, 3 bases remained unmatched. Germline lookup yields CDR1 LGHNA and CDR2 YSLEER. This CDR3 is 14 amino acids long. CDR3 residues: CASRRQGENTEAFF. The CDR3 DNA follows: TGCGCCAGCAGGAGACAGGGGGAGAACACTGAAGCTTTCTTT.

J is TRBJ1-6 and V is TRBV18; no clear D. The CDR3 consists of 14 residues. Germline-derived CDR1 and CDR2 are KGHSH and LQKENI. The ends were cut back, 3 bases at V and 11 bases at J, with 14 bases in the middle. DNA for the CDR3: TGTGCCAGCTCACCCCGGGAGACGGTGACACCCCTCCACTTT. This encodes CASSPRETVTPLHF.

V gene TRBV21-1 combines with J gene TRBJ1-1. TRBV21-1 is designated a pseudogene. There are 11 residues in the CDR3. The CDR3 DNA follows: TGTGCCAGCCTTGTAGAGGGCCAAGCTTTCTTT. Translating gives CASLVEGQAFF.

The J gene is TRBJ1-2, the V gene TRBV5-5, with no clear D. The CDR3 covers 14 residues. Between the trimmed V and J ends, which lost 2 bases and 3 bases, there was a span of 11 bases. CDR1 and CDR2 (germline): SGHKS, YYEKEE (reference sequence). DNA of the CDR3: TGTGCCAGCAGCTTTCAGAGGGCTGACTATGGCTACACCTTC. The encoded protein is CASSFQRADYGYTF.

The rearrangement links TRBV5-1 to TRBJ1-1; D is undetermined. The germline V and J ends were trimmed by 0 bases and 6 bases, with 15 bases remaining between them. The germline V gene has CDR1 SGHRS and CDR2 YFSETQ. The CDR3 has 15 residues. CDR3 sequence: CASSLAGPGGPEAFF. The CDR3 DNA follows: TGCGCCAGCAGCTTGGCCGGCCCCGGTGGGCCTGAAGCTTTCTTT.

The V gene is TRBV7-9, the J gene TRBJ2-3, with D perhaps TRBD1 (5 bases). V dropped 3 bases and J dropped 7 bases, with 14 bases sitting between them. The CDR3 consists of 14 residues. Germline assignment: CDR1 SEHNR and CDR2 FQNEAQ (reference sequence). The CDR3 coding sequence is TGTGCCAGCAGCTTGACAGATCCGGCCCATACGCAGTATTTT. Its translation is CASSLTDPAHTQYF.

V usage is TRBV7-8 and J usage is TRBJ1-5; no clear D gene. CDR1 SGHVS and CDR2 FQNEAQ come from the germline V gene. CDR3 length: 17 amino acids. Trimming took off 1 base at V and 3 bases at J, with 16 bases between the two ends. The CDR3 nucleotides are TGTGCCAGCAGCTTAGGTTCTACCCGGGTCTCCAATCAGCCCCAGCATTTT. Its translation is CASSLGSTRVSNQPQHF.

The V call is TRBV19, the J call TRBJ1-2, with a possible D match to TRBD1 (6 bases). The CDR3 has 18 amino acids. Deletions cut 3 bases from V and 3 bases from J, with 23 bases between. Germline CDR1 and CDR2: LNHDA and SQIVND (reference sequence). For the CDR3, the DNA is TGTGCCAGTAGTATTAATTTAGGGCGGACAGTGGTCGACTATGGCTACACCTTC. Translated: CASSINLGRTVVDYGYTF.

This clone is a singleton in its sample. The DNA of the CDR3 is TGTGCCAGCCAACAGCCGACAGGCCCTAATTCACCCCTCCACTTT. It encodes CASQQPTGPNSPLHF. The chain recombines TRBV6-5 with TRBJ1-6; D possibly corresponds to TRBD1 (6 bases). This CDR3 contains 15 residues. In germline, CDR1 is MNHEY, CDR2 SVGAGI. V dropped 8 bases and J dropped 6 bases, with 17 bases sitting between them.

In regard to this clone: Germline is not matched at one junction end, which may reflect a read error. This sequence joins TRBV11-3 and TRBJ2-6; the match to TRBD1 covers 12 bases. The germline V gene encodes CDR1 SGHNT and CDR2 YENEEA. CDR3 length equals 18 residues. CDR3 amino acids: CASSSGTGGFGGANGLTF. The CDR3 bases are TGTGCCAGCAGCTCCGGGACAGGGGGCTTTGGTGGGGCCAACGGCCTGACTTTC.

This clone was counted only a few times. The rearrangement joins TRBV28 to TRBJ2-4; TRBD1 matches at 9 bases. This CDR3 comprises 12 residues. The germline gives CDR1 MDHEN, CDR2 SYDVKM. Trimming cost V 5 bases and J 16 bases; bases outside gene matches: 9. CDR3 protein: CASSLGTGCCYF. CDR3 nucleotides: TGTGCCAGCAGTCTCGGGACAGGGTGTTGCTACTTC.

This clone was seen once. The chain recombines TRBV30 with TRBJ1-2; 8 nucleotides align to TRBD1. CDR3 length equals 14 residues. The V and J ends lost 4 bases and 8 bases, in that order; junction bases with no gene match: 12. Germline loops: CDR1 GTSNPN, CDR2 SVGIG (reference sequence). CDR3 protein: CAWTTFRGPEGYTF. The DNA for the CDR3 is TGTGCCTGGACGACCTTCAGGGGGCCAGAGGGCTACACCTTC.

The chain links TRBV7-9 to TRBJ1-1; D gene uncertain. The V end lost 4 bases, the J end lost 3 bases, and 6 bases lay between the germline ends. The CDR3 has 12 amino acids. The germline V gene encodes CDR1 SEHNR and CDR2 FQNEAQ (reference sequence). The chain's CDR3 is CASSYSDTEAFF. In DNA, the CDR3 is TGTGCCAGCAGCTACAGTGACACTGAAGCTTTCTTT.

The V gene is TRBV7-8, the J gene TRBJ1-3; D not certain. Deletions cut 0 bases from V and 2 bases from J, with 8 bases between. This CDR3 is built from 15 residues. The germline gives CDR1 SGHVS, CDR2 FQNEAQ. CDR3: CASSLAPRAGNTIYF. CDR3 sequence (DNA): TGTGCCAGCAGCTTAGCTCCCCGAGCTGGAAACACCATATATTTT.

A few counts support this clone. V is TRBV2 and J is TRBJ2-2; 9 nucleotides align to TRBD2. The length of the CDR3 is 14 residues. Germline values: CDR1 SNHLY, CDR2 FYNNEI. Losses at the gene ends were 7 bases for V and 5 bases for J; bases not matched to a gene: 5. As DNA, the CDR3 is TGTGCCAGCATGGTTCTAGCGGGAACCGGGGAGCTGTTTTTT. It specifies CASMVLAGTGELFF.

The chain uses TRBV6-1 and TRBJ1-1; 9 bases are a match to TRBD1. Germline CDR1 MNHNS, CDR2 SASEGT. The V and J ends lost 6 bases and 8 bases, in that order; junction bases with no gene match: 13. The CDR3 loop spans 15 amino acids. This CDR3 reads CASRPLGGQGREAFF. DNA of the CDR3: TGTGCCAGCAGACCGCTGGGGGGACAGGGTCGGGAAGCTTTCTTT.

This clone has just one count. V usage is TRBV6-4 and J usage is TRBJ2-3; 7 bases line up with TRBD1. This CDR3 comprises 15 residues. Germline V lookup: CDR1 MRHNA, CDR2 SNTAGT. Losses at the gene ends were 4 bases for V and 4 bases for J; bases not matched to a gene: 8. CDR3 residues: CASSARQGRADTQYF. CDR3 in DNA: TGTGCCAGCAGTGCCAGACAGGGACGGGCAGATACGCAGTATTTT.